This entry is about one TCR beta chain. Its antigen is unidentified. Repertoires were generated with immunoSEQ multiplex PCR, while TCRdb's copy carries only in-frame clones and drops some. This repertoire shows 2,000 to 2,500 clones, roughly 80% found once; its top ten account for roughly 5.7%. The CDR3 is 17 residues long. These data belong to a study of T cells and copy number aberrations in small-cell lung cancer. Overall study results and limits: Tumors showed lower T-cell density, richness and clonality than adjacent lung, though density did not differ significantly.

The sequence was obtained from a woman in her 50s with small cell lung cancer. The source material was normal tissue next to the tumor. The rearrangement joins TRBV21-1 to TRBJ1-1. TRBV21-1 has pseudogene status. The CDR3 here is CASSKEPRTPWNTEAFF. The CDR3 nucleotides are TGTGCCAGCAGCAAAGAACCCAGAACTCCTTGGAACACTGAAGCTTTCTTT.